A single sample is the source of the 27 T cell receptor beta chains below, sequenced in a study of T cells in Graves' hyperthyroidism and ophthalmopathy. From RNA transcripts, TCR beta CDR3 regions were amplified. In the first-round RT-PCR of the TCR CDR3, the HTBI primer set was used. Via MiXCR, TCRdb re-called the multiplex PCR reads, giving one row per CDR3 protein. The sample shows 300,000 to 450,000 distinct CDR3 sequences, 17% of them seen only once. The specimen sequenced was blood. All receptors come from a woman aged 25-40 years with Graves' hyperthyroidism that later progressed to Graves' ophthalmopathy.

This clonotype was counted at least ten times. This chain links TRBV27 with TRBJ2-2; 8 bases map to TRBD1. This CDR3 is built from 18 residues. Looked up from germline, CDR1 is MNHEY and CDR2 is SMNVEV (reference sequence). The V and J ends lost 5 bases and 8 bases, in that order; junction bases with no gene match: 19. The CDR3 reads CASSPGQAAVVGPGELFF. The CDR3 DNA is TGTGCCAGCAGTCCGGGACAGGCCGCGGTTGTGGGTCCTGGGGAGCTGTTTTTT.

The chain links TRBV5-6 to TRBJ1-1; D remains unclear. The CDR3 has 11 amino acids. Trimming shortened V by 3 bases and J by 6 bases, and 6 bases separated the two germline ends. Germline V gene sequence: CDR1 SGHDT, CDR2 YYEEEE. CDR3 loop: CASSWEAEAFF. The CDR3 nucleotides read TGTGCCAGCAGCTGGGAGGCTGAAGCTTTCTTT. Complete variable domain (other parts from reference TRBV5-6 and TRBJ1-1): DAGVTQSPTHLIKTRGQQVTLRCSPKSGHDTVSWYQQALGQGPQFIFQYYEEEERQRGNFPDRFSGHQFPNYSSELNVNALLLGDSALYLCASSWEAEAFFGQGTRLTVV.

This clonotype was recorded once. The chain's CDR3 is CASSFIGRNTIYF. CDR3 sequence (DNA): TGTGCCAGCAGTTTTATTGGGAGAAACACCATATATTTT. The chain is built from TRBV12-3 or TRBV12-4 and TRBJ1-3; D gene unclear. The CDR3 is 13 amino acids. V lost 3 bases to trimming and J lost 5 bases, with 8 bases between them.

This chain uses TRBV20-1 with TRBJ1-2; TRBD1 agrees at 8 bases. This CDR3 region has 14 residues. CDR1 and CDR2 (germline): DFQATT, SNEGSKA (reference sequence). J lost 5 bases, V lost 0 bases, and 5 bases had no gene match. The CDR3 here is CSAREGTGDYGYTF. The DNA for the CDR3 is TGCAGTGCTAGAGAAGGGACAGGAGATTATGGCTACACCTTC.

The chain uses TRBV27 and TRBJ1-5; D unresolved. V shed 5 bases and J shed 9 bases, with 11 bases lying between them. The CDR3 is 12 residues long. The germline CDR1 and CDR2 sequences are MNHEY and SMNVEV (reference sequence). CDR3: CASSRDSGPQHF. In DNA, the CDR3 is TGTGCCAGCAGTCGCGACTCGGGGCCCCAGCATTTT.

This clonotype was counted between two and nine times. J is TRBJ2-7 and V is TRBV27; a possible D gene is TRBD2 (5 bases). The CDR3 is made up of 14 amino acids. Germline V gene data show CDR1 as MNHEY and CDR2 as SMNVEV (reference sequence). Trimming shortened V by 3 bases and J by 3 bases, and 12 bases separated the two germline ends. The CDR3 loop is CASSFTGSHYEQYF. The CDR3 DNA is TGTGCCAGCAGTTTTACGGGGAGTCACTACGAGCAGTACTTC.

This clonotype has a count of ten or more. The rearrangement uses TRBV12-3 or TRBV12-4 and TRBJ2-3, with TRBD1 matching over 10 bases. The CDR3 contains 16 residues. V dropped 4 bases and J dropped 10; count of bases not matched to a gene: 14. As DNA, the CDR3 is TGTGCCAGCAGTTCTCACCCGGGACAGGGGCGAATGGCGCAGTATTTT. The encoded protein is CASSSHPGQGRMAQYF.

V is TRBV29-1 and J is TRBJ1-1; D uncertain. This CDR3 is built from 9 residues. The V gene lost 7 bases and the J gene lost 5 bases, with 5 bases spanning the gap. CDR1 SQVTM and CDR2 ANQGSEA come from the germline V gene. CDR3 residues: CSAGTEAFF. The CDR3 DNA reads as TGCAGCGCGGGGACTGAAGCTTTCTTT.

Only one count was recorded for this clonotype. For the CDR3, the DNA is TGTGCCAGTACTACCGGGACAGGCCATTTGTCAGAGACCCAGTACTTC. Translated, it gives CASTTGTGHLSETQYF. V is TRBV19 and J is TRBJ2-5; the match to TRBD1 covers 8 bases. The CDR3 is made up of 16 amino acids. V lost 7 bases to trimming and J lost 4 bases; unmatched junction nucleotides: 14. Germline V gives CDR1 LNHDA, CDR2 SQIVND (reference sequence).

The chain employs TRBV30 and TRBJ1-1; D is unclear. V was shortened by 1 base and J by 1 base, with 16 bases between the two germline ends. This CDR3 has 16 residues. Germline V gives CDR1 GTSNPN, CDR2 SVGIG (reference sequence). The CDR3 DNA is TGTGCCTGGAGTGCTAAGAGCCCGGGAGGGAACACTGAAGCTTTCTTT. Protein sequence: CAWSAKSPGGNTEAFF.

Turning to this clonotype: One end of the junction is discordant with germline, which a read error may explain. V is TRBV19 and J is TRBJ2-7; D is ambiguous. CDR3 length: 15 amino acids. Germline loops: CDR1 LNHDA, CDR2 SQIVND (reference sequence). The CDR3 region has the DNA TGTGCCAGTACACCCTTCTATGGGCAATCCTACGAGAAGTACTTC. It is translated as CASTPFYGQSYEKYF.

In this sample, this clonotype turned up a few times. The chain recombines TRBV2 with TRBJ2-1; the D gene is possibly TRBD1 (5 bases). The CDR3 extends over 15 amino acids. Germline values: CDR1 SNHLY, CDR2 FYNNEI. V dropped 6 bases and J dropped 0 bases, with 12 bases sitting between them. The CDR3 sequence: CASRRQRSSYNEQFF. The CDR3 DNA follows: TGTGCCAGCAGGCGACAGAGGAGCTCCTACAATGAGCAGTTCTTC.

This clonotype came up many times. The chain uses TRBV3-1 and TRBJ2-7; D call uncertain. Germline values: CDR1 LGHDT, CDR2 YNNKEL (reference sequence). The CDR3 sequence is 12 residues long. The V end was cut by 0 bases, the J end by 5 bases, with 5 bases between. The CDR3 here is CASSQDVNEQYF. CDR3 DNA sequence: TGTGCCAGCAGCCAAGATGTGAACGAGCAGTACTTC.

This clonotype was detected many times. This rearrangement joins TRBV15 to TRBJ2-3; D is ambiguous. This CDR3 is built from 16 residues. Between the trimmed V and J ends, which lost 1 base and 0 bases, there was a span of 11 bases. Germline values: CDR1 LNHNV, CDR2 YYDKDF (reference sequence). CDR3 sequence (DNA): TGTGCCACCAGCAGAGCCCAGAAAACTAGCACAGATACGCAGTATTTT. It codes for CATSRAQKTSTDTQYF.

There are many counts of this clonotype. CDR3 loop: CAISDSDRANTEAFF. DNA for the CDR3: TGTGCCATCAGTGATTCCGACAGGGCAAACACTGAAGCTTTCTTT. V usage is TRBV10-3 and J usage is TRBJ1-1, with 7 nucleotides matching TRBD1. The V and J ends lost 3 bases and 2 bases, in that order; junction bases with no gene match: 6. The CDR3 is made up of 15 amino acids. Germline CDR1 ENHRY, CDR2 SYGVKD.

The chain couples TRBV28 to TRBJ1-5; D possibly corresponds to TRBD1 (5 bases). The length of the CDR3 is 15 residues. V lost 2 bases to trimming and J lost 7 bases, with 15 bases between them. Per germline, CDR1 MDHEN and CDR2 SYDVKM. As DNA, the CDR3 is TGTGCCAGCAGTTTAGTTCTCCTACGGGACCAGCCCCAGCATTTT. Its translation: CASSLVLLRDQPQHF. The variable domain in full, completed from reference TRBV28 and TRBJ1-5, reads DVKVTQSSRYLVKRTGEKVFLECVQDMDHENMFWYRQDPGLGLRLIYFSYDVKMKEKGDIPEGYSVSREKKERFSLILESASTNQTSMYLCASSLVLLRDQPQHFGDGTRLSIL.

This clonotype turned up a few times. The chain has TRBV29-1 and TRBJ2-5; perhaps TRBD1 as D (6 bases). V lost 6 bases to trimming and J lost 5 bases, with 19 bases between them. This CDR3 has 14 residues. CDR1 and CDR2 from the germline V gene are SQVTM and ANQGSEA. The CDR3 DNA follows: TGCAGCGTGCAGGGGTTTTCTTCGGGGGAGACCCAGTACTTC. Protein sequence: CSVQGFSSGETQYF.

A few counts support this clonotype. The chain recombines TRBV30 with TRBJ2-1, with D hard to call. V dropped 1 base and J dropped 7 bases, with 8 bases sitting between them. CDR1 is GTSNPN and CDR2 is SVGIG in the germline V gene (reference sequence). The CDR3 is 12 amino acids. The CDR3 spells CAWSGARNEQFF. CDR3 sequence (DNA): TGTGCCTGGAGTGGGGCTAGAAATGAGCAGTTCTTC.

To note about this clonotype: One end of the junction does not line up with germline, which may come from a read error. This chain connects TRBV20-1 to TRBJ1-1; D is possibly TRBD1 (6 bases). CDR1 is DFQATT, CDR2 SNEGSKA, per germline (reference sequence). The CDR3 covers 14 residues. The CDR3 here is CSAVGGHMNIEAFF. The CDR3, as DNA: TGCAGTGCAGTTGGGGGACACATGAACATTGAAGCTTTCTTT.

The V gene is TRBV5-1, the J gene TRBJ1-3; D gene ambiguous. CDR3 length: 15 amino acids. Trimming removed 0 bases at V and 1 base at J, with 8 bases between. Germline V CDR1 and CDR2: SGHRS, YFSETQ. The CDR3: CASSLGTESGNTIYF. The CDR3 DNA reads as TGCGCCAGCAGCTTGGGTACGGAGTCTGGAAACACCATATATTTT.

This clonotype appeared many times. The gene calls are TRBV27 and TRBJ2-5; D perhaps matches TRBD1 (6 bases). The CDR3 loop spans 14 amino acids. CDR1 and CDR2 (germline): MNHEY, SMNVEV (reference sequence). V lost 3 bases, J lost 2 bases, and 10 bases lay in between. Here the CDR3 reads CASSFSGQQETQYF. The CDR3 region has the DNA TGTGCCAGCAGTTTCTCGGGACAACAAGAGACCCAGTACTTC.

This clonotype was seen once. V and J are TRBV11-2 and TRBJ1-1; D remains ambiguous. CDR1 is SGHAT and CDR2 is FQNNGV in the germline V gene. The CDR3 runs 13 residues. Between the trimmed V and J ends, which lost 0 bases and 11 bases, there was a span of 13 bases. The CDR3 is CASSLEAQRRAFF. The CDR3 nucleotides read TGTGCCAGCAGCTTAGAAGCGCAAAGGAGGGCTTTCTTT.

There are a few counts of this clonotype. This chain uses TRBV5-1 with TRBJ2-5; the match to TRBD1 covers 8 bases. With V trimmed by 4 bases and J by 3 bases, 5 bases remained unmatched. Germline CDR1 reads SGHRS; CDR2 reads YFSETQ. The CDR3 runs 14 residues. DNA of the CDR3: TGCGCCAGCAGCAGGCAGGACAGGGAAGAGACCCAGTACTTC. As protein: CASSRQDREETQYF.

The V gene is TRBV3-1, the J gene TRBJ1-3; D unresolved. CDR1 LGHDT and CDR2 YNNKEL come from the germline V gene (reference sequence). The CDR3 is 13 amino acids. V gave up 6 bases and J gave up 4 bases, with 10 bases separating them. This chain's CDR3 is CASRGGGGNTIYF. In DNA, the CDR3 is TGTGCCAGCAGGGGCGGAGGAGGAAACACCATATATTTT.

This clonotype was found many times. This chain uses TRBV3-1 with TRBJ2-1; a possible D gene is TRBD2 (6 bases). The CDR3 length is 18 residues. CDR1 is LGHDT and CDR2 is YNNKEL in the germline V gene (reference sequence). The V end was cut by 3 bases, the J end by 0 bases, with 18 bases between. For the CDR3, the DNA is TGTGCCAGCAGCCACCAATGGGACTGGACCAGCTCCTACAATGAGCAGTTCTTC. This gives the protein CASSHQWDWTSSYNEQFF.

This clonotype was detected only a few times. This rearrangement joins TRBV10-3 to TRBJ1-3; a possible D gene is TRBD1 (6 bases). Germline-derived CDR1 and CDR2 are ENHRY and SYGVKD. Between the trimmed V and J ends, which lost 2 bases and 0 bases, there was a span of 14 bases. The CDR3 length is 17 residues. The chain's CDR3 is CAISEGLRGRSGNTIYF. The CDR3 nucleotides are TGTGCCATCAGTGAGGGCCTACGGGGGCGCTCTGGAAACACCATATATTTT.

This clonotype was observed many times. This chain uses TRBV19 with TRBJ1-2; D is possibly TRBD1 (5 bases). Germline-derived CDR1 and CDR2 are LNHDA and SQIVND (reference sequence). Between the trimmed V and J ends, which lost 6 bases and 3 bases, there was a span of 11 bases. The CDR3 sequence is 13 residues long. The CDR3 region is CASRTGTYYGYTF. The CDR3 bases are TGTGCCAGTAGGACGGGGACTTACTATGGCTACACCTTC.